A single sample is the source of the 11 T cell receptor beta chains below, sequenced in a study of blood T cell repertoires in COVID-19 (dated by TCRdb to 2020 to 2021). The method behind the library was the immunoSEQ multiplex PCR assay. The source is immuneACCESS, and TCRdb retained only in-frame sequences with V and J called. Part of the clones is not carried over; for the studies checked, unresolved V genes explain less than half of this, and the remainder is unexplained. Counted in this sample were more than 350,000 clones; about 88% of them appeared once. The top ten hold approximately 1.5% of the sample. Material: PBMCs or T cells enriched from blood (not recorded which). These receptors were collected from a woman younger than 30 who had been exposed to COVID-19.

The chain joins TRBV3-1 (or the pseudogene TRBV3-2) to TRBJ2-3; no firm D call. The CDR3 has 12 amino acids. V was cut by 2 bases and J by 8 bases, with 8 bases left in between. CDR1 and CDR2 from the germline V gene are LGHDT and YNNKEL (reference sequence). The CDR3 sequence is CASSQNLGTQYF. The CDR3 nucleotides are TGTGCCAGCAGCCAAAACCTCGGTACGCAGTATTTT.

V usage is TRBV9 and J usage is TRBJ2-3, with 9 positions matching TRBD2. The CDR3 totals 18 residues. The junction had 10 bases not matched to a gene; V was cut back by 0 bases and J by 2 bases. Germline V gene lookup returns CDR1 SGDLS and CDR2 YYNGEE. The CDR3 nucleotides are TGTGCCAGCAGCGTAGGTATATGGCGGGGGGGCCTCACAGATACGCAGTATTTT. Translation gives CASSVGIWRGGLTDTQYF.

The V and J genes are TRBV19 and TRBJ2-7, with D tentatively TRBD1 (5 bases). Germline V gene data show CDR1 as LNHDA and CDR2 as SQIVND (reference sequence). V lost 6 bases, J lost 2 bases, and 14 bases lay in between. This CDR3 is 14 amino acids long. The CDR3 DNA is TGTGCCAGTAGCGCTCTGGACACGGCCTACGAGCAGTACTTC. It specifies CASSALDTAYEQYF. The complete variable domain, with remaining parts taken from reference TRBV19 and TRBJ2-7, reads DGGITQSPKYLFRKEGQNVTLSCEQNLNHDAMYWYRQDPGQGLRLIYYSQIVNDFQKGDIAEGYSVSREKKESFPLTVTSAQKNPTAFYLCASSALDTAYEQYFGPGTRLTVT.

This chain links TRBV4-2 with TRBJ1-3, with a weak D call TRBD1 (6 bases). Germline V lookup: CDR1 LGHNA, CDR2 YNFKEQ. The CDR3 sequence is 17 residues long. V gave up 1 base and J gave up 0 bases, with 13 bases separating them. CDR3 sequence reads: CASSQGGGQPSGNTIYF. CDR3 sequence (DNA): TGTGCCAGCAGCCAAGGGGGCGGACAGCCCTCTGGAAACACCATATATTTT.

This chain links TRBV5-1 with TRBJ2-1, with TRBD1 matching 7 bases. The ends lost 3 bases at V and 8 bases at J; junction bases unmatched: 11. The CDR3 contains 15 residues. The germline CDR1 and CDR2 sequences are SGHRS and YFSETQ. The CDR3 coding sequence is TGCGCCAGCAGCTACACTCCGACAGGGAAGGATGAGCAGTTCTTC. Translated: CASSYTPTGKDEQFF.

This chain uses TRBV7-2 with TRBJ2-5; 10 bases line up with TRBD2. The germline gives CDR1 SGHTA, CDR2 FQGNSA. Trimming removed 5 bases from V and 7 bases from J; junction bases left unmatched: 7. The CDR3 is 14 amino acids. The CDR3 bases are TGTGCCAGCAGCGAACAAGCGGGGGGGCGGACCCAGTACTTC. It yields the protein CASSEQAGGRTQYF.

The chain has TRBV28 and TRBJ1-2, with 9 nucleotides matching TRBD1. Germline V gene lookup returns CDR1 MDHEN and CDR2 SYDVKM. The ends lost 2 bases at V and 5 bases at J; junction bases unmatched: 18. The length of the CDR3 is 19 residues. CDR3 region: CASSLGYRGQGALLYGYTF. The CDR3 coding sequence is TGTGCCAGCAGTTTAGGATACCGGGGACAGGGAGCCCTTTTATATGGCTACACCTTC.

The CDR3 region is CASSPQGLAGGHSSYEQYF. CDR3 DNA sequence: TGTGCCAGCAGTCCACAGGGACTAGCGGGGGGCCATAGCTCCTACGAGCAGTACTTC. The rearrangement links TRBV28 to TRBJ2-7; 15 bases map to TRBD2. The CDR3 has 19 amino acids. The V segment lost 5 bases and the J segment 0 bases; nucleotides outside the gene matches: 11. Germline loops: CDR1 MDHEN, CDR2 SYDVKM.

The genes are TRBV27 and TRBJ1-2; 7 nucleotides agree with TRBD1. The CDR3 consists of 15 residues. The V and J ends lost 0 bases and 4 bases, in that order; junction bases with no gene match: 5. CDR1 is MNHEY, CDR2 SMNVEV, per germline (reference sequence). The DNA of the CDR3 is TGTGCCAGCAGTTTATCGTCGACAGGGAGCTATGGCTACACCTTC. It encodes CASSLSSTGSYGYTF.

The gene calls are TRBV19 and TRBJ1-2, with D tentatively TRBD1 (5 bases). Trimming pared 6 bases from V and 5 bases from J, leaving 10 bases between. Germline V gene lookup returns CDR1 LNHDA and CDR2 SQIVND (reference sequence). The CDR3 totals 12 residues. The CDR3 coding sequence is TGTGCCAGTAGGGGGGAGGATTATGGCTACACCTTC. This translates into CASRGEDYGYTF.

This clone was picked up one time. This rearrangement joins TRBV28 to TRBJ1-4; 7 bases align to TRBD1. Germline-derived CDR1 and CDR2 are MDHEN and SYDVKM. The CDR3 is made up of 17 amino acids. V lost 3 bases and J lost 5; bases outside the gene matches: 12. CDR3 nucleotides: TGTGCCAGCAGTTTCCCTCTCGGGGACAGACTCAATGAAAAACTGTTTTTT. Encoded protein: CASSFPLGDRLNEKLFF. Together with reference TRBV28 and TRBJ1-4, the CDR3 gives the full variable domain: DVKVTQSSRYLVKRTGEKVFLECVQDMDHENMFWYRQDPGLGLRLIYFSYDVKMKEKGDIPEGYSVSREKKERFSLILESASTNQTSMYLCASSFPLGDRLNEKLFFGSGTQLSVL.